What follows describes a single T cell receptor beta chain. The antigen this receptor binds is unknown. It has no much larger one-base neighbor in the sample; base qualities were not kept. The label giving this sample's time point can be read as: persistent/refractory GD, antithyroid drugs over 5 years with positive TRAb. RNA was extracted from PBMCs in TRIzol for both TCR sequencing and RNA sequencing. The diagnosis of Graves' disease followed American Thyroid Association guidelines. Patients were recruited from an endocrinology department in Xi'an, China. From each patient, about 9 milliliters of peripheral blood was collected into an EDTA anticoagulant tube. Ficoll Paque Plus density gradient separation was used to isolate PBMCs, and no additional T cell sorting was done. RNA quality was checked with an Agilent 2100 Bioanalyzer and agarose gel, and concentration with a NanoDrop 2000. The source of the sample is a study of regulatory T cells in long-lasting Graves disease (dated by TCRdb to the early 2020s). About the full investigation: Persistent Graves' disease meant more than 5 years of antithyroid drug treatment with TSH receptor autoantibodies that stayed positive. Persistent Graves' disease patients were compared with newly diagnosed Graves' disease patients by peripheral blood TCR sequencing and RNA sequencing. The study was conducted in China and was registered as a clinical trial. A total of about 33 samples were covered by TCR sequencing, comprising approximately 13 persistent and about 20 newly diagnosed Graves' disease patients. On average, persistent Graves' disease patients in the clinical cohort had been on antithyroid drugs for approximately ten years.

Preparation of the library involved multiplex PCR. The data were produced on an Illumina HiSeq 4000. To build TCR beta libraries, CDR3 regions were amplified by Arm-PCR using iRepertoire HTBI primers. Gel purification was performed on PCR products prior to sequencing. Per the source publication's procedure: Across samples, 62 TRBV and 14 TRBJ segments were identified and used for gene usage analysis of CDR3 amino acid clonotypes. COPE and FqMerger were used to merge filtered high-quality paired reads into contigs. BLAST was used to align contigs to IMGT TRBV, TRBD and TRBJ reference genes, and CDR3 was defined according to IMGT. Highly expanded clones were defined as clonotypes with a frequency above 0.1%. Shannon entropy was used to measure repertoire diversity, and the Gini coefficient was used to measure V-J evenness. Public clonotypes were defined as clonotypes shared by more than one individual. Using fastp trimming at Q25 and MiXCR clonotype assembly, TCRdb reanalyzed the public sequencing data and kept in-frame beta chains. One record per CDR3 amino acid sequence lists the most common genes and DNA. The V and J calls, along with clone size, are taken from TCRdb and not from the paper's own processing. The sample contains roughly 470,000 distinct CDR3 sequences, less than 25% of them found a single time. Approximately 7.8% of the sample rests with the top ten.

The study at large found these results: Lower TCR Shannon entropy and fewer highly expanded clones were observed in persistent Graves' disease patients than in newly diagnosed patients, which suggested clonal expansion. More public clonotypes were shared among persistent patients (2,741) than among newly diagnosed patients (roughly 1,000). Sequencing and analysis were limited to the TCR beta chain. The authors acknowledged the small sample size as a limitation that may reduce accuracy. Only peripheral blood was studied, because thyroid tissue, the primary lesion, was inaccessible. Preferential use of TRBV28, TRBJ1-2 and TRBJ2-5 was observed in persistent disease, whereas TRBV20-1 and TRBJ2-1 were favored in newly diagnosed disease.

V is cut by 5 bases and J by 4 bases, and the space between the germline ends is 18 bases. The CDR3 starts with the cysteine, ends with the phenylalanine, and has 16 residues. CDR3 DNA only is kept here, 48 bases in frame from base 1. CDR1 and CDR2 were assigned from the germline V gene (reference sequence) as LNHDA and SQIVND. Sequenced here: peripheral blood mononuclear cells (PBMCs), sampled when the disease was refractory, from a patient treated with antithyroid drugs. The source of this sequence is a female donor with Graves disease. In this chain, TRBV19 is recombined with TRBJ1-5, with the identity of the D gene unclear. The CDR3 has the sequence CASSLGSVGINQPQHF. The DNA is TGTGCCAGTAGTCTGGGTTCGGTCGGGATAAATCAGCCCCAGCATTTT.